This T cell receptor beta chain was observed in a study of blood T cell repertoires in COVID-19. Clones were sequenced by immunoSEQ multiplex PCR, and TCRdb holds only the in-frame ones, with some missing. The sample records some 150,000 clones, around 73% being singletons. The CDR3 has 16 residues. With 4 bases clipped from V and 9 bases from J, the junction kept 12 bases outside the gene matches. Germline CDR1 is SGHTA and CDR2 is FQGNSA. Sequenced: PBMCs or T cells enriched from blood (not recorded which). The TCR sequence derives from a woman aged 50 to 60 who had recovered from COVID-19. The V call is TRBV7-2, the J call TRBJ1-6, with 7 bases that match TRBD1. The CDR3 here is CASSSWDSSWGSPLHF. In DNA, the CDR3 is TGTGCCAGCAGCTCCTGGGACAGCTCCTGGGGTTCACCCCTCCACTTT.